Following are 25 T cell receptor beta chains from one sample sequenced in a study of T cell responses to AZD1222 COVID-19 vaccine. TCRdb's copy holds only in-frame clones and misses some; the assay was immunoSEQ multiplex PCR. The table includes about 140,000 clones, about nine tenths detected once. Sequencing used peripheral blood, obtained on day 0 of AZD1222 vaccination. The receptors originated from an adult in good health.

The rearrangement links TRBV28 to TRBJ1-4; TRBD1 matches at 9 bases. CDR3 length equals 17 residues. Germline CDR1 reads MDHEN; CDR2 reads SYDVKM. V was pared by 4 bases and J by 6 bases, with 12 bases of the junction left unmatched. The CDR3 spells CASSSPGTGSTHEKLFF. CDR3 nucleotides: TGTGCCAGCAGTTCTCCCGGGACAGGGTCTACCCATGAAAAACTGTTTTTT.

J is TRBJ2-6 and V is TRBV5-1; maybe TRBD2 (6 bases). The germline CDR1 and CDR2 sequences are SGHRS and YFSETQ. The CDR3 contains 15 residues. Trimming took 4 bases from V and 2 from J, leaving 10 bases between them. The CDR3 loop reads CASSPGGPGANVLTF. CDR3 in DNA: TGCGCCAGCAGCCCCGGGGGTCCTGGGGCCAACGTCCTGACTTTC.

The J gene is TRBJ1-1, the V gene TRBV6-5; no firm D call. Between the trimmed V and J ends, which lost 0 bases and 1 base, there was a span of 3 bases. The CDR3 sequence is 13 residues long. CDR1 is MNHEY, CDR2 SVGAGI, per germline. CDR3 coding DNA: TGTGCCAGCAGTTACTCGTGGAACACTGAAGCTTTCTTT. Its translation is CASSYSWNTEAFF.

The V and J genes are TRBV5-1 and TRBJ2-1; 12 nucleotides align to TRBD1. Trimming took 4 bases from V and 6 from J; bases not matched to a gene: 8. CDR3 length equals 16 residues. From germline, CDR1 is SGHRS and CDR2 YFSETQ. The DNA of the CDR3 is TGCGCCAGCAGCCCCCCGGGGACAGGGGGCCGCAATGAGCAGTTCTTC. It is translated as CASSPPGTGGRNEQFF.

This sequence joins TRBV28 and TRBJ2-7; 9 bases fit TRBD1. Germline V gives CDR1 MDHEN, CDR2 SYDVKM. The CDR3 covers 15 residues. The V and J ends lost 1 base and 1 base, in that order; junction bases with no gene match: 2. The CDR3 sequence is CASSLYGTGSYEQYF. Here the CDR3 DNA reads TGTGCCAGCAGTTTATACGGGACAGGGTCCTACGAGCAGTACTTC. Together with reference TRBV28 and TRBJ2-7, the CDR3 gives the full variable domain: DVKVTQSSRYLVKRTGEKVFLECVQDMDHENMFWYRQDPGLGLRLIYFSYDVKMKEKGDIPEGYSVSREKKERFSLILESASTNQTSMYLCASSLYGTGSYEQYFGPGTRLTVT.

This rearrangement joins TRBV5-1 to TRBJ1-6, with 8 bases identical to TRBD1. V was pared by 4 bases and J by 9 bases, with 9 bases of the junction left unmatched. The CDR3 is made up of 15 amino acids. Germline loops: CDR1 SGHRS, CDR2 YFSETQ. CDR3 coding DNA: TGCGCCAGCAGCAGACTCGACAGGGGCGGTTCACCCCTCCACTTT. Translated, it gives CASSRLDRGGSPLHF.

This chain connects TRBV2 to TRBJ1-5; weak D call: TRBD1 (6 bases). In germline, CDR1 is SNHLY, CDR2 FYNNEI. This CDR3 has 16 amino acids. The germline V and J ends were trimmed by 7 bases and 4 bases, with 20 bases remaining between them. CDR3 loop: CASKGVGRGGNQPQHF. In nucleotides, the CDR3 is TGTGCCAGCAAGGGGGTAGGCAGGGGAGGTAATCAGCCCCAGCATTTT.

The J gene is TRBJ1-5, the V gene TRBV6-5; D unclear. Looked up from germline, CDR1 is MNHEY and CDR2 is SVGAGI. The CDR3 totals 13 residues. The V gene lost 6 bases and the J gene lost 5 bases, with 11 bases spanning the gap. The CDR3, as DNA: TGTGCCAGCAGCTCGACAAAAGATCAGCCCCAGCATTTT. Residues: CASSSTKDQPQHF.

The chain employs TRBV11-2 and TRBJ1-3, with a tentative D call TRBD1 (6 bases). V was cut by 3 bases and J by 4 bases, with 10 bases left in between. The CDR3 spans 14 residues. Germline loops: CDR1 SGHAT, CDR2 FQNNGV. The CDR3 DNA reads TGTGCCAGCAGCTTTACAGGGACAGGAAACACCATATATTTT. This sequence encodes CASSFTGTGNTIYF.

CDR3 bases: TGTGCCACCAGTGATTCTAGCGGGACTGGTACGCAGTATTTT. Protein product: CATSDSSGTGTQYF. V is TRBV24-1 and J is TRBJ2-3; 9 bases fit TRBD2. In germline, CDR1 is KGHDR, CDR2 SFDVKD. Losses at the gene ends were 2 bases for V and 8 bases for J; bases not matched to a gene: 4. There are 14 residues in the CDR3.

This chain connects TRBV28 to TRBJ2-1; no clear D. This CDR3 spans 11 amino acids. Trimming shortened V by 7 bases and J by 4 bases, and 5 bases separated the two germline ends. CDR1 and CDR2 (germline): MDHEN, SYDVKM. In nucleotides, the CDR3 is TGTGCCAGCACCGCGTACAATGAGCAGTTCTTC. It is translated as CASTAYNEQFF.

The V call is TRBV12-3 or TRBV12-4, the J call TRBJ1-2; the D is unclear. This CDR3 has 12 amino acids. The germline V and J ends were trimmed by 6 bases and 5 bases, with 10 bases remaining between them. Here the CDR3 reads CASSLDRYGYTF. The CDR3 DNA follows: TGTGCCAGCAGCCTGGACCGATATGGCTACACCTTC.

V and J are TRBV6-1 and TRBJ1-6; D remains ambiguous. The germline V gene encodes CDR1 MNHNS and CDR2 SASEGT. With 3 bases removed from V and 4 bases from J, the gap between germline ends came to 7 bases. The CDR3 loop spans 14 amino acids. The CDR3 nucleotides read TGTGCCAGCAGTGACCCATTTTATAATTCACCCCTCCACTTT. Protein product: CASSDPFYNSPLHF.

The V and J genes are TRBV9 and TRBJ1-2; D perhaps matches TRBD1 (6 bases). V lost 3 bases, J lost 8 bases, and 14 bases lay in between. The CDR3 totals 13 residues. Germline V gene data show CDR1 as SGDLS and CDR2 as YYNGEE. This chain's CDR3 is CASSALQGPGYTF. The CDR3 nucleotides read TGTGCCAGCAGCGCCTTACAGGGCCCGGGCTACACCTTC.

The chain employs TRBV28 and TRBJ2-7; TRBD1 is a possible D gene (6 bases). Per the germline V gene, CDR1 is MDHEN and CDR2 is SYDVKM. Trimming removed 7 bases from V and 0 bases from J, with 19 bases in between. The CDR3 covers 16 residues. Here the CDR3 reads CASTRREGGNSYEQYF. DNA of the CDR3: TGTGCCAGCACCCGAAGGGAAGGGGGTAACTCCTACGAGCAGTACTTC.

The J gene is TRBJ2-5, the V gene TRBV11-2; D might be TRBD1 (5 bases). This CDR3 spans 15 amino acids. V dropped 0 bases and J dropped 2 bases, with 10 bases sitting between them. Germline CDR1 reads SGHAT; CDR2 reads FQNNGV. The CDR3 nucleotides read TGTGCCAGCAGCTTAGAGAGGCAGGGACAAGAGACCCAGTACTTC. The encoded protein is CASSLERQGQETQYF.

This clone appeared once. This chain joins TRBV6-2 or TRBV6-3 and TRBJ2-5, with D possibly TRBD2 on 6 matching bases. Germline V gives CDR1 MNHEY, CDR2 SVGEGT. The CDR3 length is 17 residues. Deletions cut 3 bases from V and 2 bases from J, with 19 bases between. CDR3 DNA: TGTGCCAGCAGTTATCGGGACCTAGCGCTGAGGCAAGAGACCCAGTACTTC. It yields the protein CASSYRDLALRQETQYF.

This chain links TRBV5-1 with TRBJ1-3; TRBD1 agrees at 9 bases. Germline V gene lookup returns CDR1 SGHRS and CDR2 YFSETQ. The CDR3 length is 16 residues. V was clipped by 4 bases and J by 3 bases; unmatched bases: 8. CDR3 in DNA: TGCGCCAGCAGCCGCGACGGGACAGGGATTGGAAACACCATATATTTT. The encoded protein is CASSRDGTGIGNTIYF.

To note about this clone: This specimen includes other DNA sequences encoding the same CDR3. This rearrangement joins TRBV7-9 to TRBJ2-7; tentative D call: TRBD1 (6 bases). Trimming left V 4 bases short and J 6 bases short, with 10 bases between. The CDR3 runs 12 residues. Germline values: CDR1 SEHNR, CDR2 FQNEAQ (reference sequence). CDR3 in DNA: TGTGCCAGCAGCTCGGACAGAGGCGAGCAGTACTTC. The encoded protein is CASSSDRGEQYF.

V gene TRBV21-1 combines with J gene TRBJ2-3; the table assigns TRBD1, which was not confirmed against the DNA. TRBV21-1 is given as a pseudogene. The CDR3 sequence is 18 residues long. The CDR3 loop reads CASSKLYRVSSFTDTQYF. The CDR3 DNA sequence: TGTGCCAGCAGCAAATTGTACAGGGTTTCATCCTTCACAGATACGCAGTATTTT.

The V call is TRBV28, the J call TRBJ2-3, with unresolved D. V was pared by 5 bases and J by 2 bases, with 5 bases between. From germline, CDR1 is MDHEN and CDR2 SYDVKM. The CDR3 consists of 12 residues. The CDR3 DNA is TGTGCCAGCAGTCCTGACACAGATACGCAGTATTTT. Its translation is CASSPDTDTQYF.

The chain couples TRBV19 to TRBJ1-6, with D unresolved. The CDR3 totals 17 residues. V dropped 3 bases and J dropped 8 bases, with 20 bases sitting between them. Looked up from germline, CDR1 is LNHDA and CDR2 is SQIVND (reference sequence). The CDR3 nucleotides are TGTGCCAGTAGTATGGTGTACCCCGGGAACGGGGATTCACCCCTCCACTTT. It specifies CASSMVYPGNGDSPLHF. Combining the CDR3 with reference TRBV19 and TRBJ1-6 gives the whole variable domain DGGITQSPKYLFRKEGQNVTLSCEQNLNHDAMYWYRQDPGQGLRLIYYSQIVNDFQKGDIAEGYSVSREKKESFPLTVTSAQKNPTAFYLCASSMVYPGNGDSPLHFGNGTRLTVT.

This clone was observed a single time. The chain uses TRBV7-9 and TRBJ2-1; tentative D call: TRBD1 (6 bases). In germline, CDR1 is SEHNR, CDR2 FQNEAQ (reference sequence). V lost 4 bases and J lost 2, with 15 bases in between. There are 16 residues in the CDR3. The CDR3 DNA is TGTGCCAGCAGCTGGATCGGACAGTCCCCCTACAATGAGCAGTTCTTC. The encoded protein is CASSWIGQSPYNEQFF.

This chain connects TRBV28 to TRBJ2-3; D perhaps matches TRBD1 (6 bases). CDR1 and CDR2 from the germline V gene are MDHEN and SYDVKM. The CDR3 length is 12 residues. CDR3 sequence (DNA): TGTGCGGGGGCCAGGGACACAGATACGCAGTATTTT. Its translation is CAGARDTDTQYF.

This chain links TRBV4-1 with TRBJ2-7; D might be TRBD2 (5 bases). Germline CDR1 reads MGHRA; CDR2 reads YSYEKL. The CDR3 length is 15 residues. Trimming cost V 4 bases and J 4 bases, with 17 bases left between them. CDR3 amino acids: CASSRSGNGNYEQYF. CDR3 DNA sequence: TGCGCCAGCAGCCGGTCTGGCAACGGGAATTACGAGCAGTACTTC.